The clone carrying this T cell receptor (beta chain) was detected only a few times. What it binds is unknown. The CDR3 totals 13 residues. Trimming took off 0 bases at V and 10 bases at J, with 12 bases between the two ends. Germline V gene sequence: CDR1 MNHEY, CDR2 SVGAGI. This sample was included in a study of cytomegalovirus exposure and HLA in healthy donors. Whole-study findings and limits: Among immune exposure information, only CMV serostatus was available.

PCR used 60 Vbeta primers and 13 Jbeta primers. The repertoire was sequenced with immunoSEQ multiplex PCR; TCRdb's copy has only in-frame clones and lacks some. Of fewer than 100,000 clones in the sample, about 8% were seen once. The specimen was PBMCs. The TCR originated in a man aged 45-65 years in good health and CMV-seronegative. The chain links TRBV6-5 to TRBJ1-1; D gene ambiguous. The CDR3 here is CASSYSSVAAAFF. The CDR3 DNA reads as TGTGCCAGCAGTTACTCGAGCGTGGCGGCAGCTTTCTTT.